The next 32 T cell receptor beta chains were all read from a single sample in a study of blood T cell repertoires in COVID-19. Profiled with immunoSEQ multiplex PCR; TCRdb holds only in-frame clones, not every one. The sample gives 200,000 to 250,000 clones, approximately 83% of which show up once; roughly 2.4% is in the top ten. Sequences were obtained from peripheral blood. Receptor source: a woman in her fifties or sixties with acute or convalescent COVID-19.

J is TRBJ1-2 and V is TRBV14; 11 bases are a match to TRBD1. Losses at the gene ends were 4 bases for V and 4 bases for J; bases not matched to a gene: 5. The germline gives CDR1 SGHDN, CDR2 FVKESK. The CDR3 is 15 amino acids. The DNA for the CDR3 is TGTGCCAGCAGCCCTAGGACAGGGGGCCCCTATGGCTACACCTTC. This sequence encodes CASSPRTGGPYGYTF. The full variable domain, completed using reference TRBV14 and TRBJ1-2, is EAGVTQFPSHSVIEKGQTVTLRCDPISGHDNLYWYRRVMGKEIKFLLHFVKESKQDESGMPNNRFLAERTGGTYSTLKVQPAELEDSGVYFCASSPRTGGPYGYTFGSGTRLTVV.

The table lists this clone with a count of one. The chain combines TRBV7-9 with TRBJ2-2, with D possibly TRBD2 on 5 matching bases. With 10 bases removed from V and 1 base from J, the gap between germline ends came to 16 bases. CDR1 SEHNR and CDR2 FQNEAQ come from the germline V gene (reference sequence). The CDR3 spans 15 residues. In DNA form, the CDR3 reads TGTGCCACCCCGATCGGGAAAGGGAACACCGGGGAGCTGTTTTTT. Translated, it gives CATPIGKGNTGELFF.

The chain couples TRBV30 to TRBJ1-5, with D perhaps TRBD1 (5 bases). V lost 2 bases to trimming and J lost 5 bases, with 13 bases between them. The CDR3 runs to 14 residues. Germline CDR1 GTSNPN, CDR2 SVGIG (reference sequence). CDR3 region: CAWSSLGGDQPQHF. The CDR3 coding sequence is TGTGCCTGGAGTTCCTTGGGGGGAGATCAGCCCCAGCATTTT.

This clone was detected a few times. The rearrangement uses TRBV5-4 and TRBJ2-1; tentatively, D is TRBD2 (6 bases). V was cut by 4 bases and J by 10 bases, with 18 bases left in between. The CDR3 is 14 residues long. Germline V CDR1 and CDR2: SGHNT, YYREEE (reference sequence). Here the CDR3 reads CASSGGTAKNEQFF. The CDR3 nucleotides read TGTGCCAGCAGCGGGGGGACTGCCAAGAACGAGCAGTTCTTC.

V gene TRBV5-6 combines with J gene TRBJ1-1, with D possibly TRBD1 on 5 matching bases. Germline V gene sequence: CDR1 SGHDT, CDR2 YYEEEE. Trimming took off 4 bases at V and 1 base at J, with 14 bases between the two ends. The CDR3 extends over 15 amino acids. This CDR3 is CASSHPARENTEAFF. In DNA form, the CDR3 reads TGTGCCAGCAGCCACCCTGCCAGGGAGAACACTGAAGCTTTCTTT. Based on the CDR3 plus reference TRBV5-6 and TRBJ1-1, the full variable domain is DAGVTQSPTHLIKTRGQQVTLRCSPKSGHDTVSWYQQALGQGPQFIFQYYEEEERQRGNFPDRFSGHQFPNYSSELNVNALLLGDSALYLCASSHPARENTEAFFGQGTRLTVV.

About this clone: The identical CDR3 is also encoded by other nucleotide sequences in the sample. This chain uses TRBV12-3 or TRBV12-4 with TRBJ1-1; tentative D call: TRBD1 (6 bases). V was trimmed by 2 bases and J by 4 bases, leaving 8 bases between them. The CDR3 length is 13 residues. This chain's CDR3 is CASSLRGSTEAFF. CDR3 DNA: TGTGCCAGCAGTTTAAGGGGGTCCACTGAAGCTTTCTTT.

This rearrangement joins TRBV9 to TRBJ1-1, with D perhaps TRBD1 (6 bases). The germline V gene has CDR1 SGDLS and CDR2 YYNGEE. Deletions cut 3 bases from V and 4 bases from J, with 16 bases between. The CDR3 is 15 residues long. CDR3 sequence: CASSAHGGQGTEAFF. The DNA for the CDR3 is TGTGCCAGCAGCGCCCACGGGGGGCAGGGCACTGAAGCTTTCTTT.

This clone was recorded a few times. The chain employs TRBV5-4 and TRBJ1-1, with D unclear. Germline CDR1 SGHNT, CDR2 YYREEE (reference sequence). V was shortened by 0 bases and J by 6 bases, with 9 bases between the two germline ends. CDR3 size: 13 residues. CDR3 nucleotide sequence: TGTGCCAGCAGCTTGGATTGGAGGGCTGAAGCTTTCTTT. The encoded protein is CASSLDWRAEAFF.

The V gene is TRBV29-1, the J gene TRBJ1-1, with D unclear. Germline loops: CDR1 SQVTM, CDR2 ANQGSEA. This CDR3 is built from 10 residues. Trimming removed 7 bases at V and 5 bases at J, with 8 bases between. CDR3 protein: CSGVGTEAFF. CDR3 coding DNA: TGCAGCGGAGTCGGGACTGAAGCTTTCTTT.

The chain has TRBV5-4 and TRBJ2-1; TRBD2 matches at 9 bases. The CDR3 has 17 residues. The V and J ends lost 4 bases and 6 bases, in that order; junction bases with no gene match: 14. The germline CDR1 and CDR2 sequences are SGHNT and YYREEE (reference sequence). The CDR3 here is CASSPWGGSGGPNEQFF. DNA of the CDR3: TGTGCCAGCAGCCCGTGGGGGGGTAGCGGGGGACCCAATGAGCAGTTCTTC.

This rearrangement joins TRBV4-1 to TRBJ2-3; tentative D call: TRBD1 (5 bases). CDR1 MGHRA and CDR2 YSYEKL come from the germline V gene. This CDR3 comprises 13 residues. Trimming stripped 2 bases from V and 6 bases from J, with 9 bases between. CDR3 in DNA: TGCGCCAGCAGCCAAAGGGGTTTGGATACGCAGTATTTT. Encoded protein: CASSQRGLDTQYF.

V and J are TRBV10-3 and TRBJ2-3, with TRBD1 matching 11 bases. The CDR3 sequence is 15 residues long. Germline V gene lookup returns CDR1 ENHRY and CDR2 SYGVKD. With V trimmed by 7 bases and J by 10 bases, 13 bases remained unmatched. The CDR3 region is CAITNSIPGQGAQYF. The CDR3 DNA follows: TGTGCCATCACCAACTCCATTCCGGGACAGGGGGCGCAGTATTTT.

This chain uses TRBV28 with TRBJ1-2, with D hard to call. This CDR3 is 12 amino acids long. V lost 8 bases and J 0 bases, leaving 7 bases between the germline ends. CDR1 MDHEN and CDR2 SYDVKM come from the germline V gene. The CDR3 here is CASAPANYGYTF. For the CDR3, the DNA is TGTGCCAGCGCCCCGGCTAACTATGGCTACACCTTC.

The CDR3 reads CASSVGSGAGELFF. The CDR3 DNA is TGTGCCAGCAGCGTAGGTTCAGGGGCCGGGGAGCTGTTTTTT. The chain couples TRBV9 to TRBJ2-2; D perhaps matches TRBD1 (6 bases). The germline CDR1 and CDR2 sequences are SGDLS and YYNGEE. CDR3 length: 14 amino acids. Trimming left V 0 bases short and J 6 bases short, with 9 bases between.

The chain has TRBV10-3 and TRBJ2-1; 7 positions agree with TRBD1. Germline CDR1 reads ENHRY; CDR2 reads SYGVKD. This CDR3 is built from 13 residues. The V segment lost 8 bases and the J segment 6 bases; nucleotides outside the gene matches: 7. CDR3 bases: TGTGCCATCTCCGGGACAGCGACCAATGAGCAGTTCTTC. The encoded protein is CAISGTATNEQFF.

In nucleotides, the CDR3 is TGTGCCAGCAGCCGAGGACTCTTAGGAGGTTCACCCCTCCACTTT. Translated: CASSRGLLGGSPLHF. The chain joins TRBV6-2 or TRBV6-3 to TRBJ1-6; no firm D call. V was shortened by 6 bases and J by 9 bases, with 18 bases between the two germline ends. The CDR3 runs to 15 residues. CDR1 is MNHEY, CDR2 SVGEGT, per germline.

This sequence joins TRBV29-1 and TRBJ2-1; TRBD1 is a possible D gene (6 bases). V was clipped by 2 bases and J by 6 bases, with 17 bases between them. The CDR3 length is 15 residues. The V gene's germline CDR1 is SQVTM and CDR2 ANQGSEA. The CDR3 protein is CSVERRQGYFNEQFF. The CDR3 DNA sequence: TGCAGCGTTGAACGTCGGCAGGGGTACTTCAATGAGCAGTTCTTC.

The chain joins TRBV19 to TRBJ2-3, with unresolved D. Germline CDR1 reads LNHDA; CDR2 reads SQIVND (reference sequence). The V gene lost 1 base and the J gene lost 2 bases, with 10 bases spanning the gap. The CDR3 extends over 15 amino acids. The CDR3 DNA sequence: TGTGCCAGTAGTATAGGGGCCTTCTTCACAGATACGCAGTATTTT. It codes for CASSIGAFFTDTQYF.

The CDR3 here is CASSYEMAGGLCSGRETQYF. The CDR3 DNA sequence: TGCGCCAGCAGTTATGAAATGGCGGGGGGCCTCTGTTCCGGGCGAGAGACCCAGTACTTC. The chain combines TRBV23-1 with TRBJ2-5; TRBD2 agrees at 8 bases. TRBV23-1 is designated an ORF whose function remains uncertain. With 5 bases clipped from V and 4 bases from J, the junction kept 24 bases outside the gene matches. This CDR3 spans 20 amino acids.

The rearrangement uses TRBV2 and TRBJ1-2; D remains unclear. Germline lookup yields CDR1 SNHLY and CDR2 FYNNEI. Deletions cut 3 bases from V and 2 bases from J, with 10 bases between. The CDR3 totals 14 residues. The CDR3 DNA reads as TGTGCCAGCAGTGATTTCGGCGGGAACTATGGCTACACCTTC. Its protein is CASSDFGGNYGYTF.

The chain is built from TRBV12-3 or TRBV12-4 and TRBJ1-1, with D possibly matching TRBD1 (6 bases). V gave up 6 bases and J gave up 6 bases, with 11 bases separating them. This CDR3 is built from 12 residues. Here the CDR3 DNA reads TGTGCCAGCAGCCCGAACAGGGCTGAAGCTTTCTTT. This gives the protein CASSPNRAEAFF.

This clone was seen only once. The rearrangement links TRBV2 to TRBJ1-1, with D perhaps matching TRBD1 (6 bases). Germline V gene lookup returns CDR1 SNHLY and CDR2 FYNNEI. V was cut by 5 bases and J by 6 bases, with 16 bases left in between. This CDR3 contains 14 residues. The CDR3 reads CASSTPGQRSEAFF. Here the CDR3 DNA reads TGTGCCAGCAGTACCCCGGGACAACGGTCTGAAGCTTTCTTT.

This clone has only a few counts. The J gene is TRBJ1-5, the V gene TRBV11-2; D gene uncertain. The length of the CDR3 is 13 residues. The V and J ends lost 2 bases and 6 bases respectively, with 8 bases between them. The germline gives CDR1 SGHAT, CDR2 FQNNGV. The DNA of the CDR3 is TGTGCCAGCAGCTTAAATGTCTTTCAGCCCCAGCATTTT. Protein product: CASSLNVFQPQHF. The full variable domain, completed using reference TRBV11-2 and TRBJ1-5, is EAGVAQSPRYKIIEKRQSVAFWCNPISGHATLYWYQQILGQGPKLLIQFQNNGVVDDSQLPKDRFSAERLKGVDSTLKIQPAKLEDSAVYLCASSLNVFQPQHFGDGTRLSIL.

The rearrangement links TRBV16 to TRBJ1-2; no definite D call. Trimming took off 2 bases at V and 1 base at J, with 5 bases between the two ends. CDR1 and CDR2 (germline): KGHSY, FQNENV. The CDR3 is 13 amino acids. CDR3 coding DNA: TGTGCCAGCAGCCAACAGGTTAACTATGGCTACACCTTC. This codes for CASSQQVNYGYTF.

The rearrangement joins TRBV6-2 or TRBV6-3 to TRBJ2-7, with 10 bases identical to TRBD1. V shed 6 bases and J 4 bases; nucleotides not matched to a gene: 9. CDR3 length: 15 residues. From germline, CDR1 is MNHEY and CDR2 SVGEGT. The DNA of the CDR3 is TGTGCCAGCAGACCTTTCCGGGACAGGGGATACGAGCAGTACTTC. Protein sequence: CASRPFRDRGYEQYF.

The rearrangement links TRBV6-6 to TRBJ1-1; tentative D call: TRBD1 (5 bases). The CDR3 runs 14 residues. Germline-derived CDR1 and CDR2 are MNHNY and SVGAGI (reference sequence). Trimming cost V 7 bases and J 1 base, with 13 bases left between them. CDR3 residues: CASIKDGQNTEAFF. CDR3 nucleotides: TGTGCCAGCATTAAGGACGGACAGAACACTGAAGCTTTCTTT.

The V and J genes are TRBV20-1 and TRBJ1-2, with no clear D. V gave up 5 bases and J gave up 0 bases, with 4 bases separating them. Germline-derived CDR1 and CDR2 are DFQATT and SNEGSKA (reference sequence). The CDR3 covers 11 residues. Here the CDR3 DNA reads TGCAGTGCTTCTCCTAACTATGGCTACACCTTC. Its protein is CSASPNYGYTF.

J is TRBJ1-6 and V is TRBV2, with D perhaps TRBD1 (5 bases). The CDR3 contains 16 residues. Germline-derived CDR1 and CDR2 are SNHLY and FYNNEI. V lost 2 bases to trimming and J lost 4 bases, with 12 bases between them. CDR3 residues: CASSEPGVGYNSPLHF. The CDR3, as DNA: TGTGCCAGCAGTGAACCGGGGGTCGGATATAATTCACCCCTCCACTTT. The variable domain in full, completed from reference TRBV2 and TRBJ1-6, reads EPEVTQTPSHQVTQMGQEVILRCVPISNHLYFYWYRQILGQKVEFLVSFYNNEISEKSEIFDDQFSVERPDGSNFTLKIRSTKLEDSAMYFCASSEPGVGYNSPLHFGNGTRLTVT.

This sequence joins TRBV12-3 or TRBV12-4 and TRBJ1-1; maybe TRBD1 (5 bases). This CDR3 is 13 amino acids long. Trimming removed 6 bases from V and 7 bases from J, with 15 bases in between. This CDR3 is CASSARESSEAFF. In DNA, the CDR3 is TGTGCCAGCAGCGCCAGGGAATCGAGTGAAGCTTTCTTT.

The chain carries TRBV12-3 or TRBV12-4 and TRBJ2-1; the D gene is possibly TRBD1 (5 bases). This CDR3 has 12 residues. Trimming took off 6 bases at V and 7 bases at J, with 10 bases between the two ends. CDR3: CASSPDRNEQFF. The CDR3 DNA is TGTGCCAGCAGCCCCGACAGAAATGAGCAGTTCTTC.

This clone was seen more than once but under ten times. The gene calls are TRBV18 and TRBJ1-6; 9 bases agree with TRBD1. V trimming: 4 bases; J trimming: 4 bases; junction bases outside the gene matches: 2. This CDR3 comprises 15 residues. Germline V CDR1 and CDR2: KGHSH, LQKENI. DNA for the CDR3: TGTGCCAGCTCACAAGGGACAGGGTATAATTCACCCCTCCACTTT. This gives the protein CASSQGTGYNSPLHF.

In DNA, the CDR3 is TGTGCCAGCAGGAGCGGGACAGGGGCCTACGAGCAGTACTTC. Amino acids: CASRSGTGAYEQYF. The chain links TRBV2 to TRBJ2-7; 10 positions match TRBD1. Per the germline V gene, CDR1 is SNHLY and CDR2 is FYNNEI. Trimming cost V 6 bases and J 2 bases; bases outside gene matches: 4. The CDR3 is made up of 14 amino acids.